Here is one T cell receptor (beta chain) with its context. Its target antigen remains unknown. There are no base qualities to consult, and no much larger clone falls within one base. This sample is part of a study of blood T cell repertoires in COVID-19 (TCRdb year 2020). Regarding the research as a whole: Samples from collaborators originated in the United States, Italy and Spain and spanned both the acute and convalescent phases of COVID-19. The samples were drawn from two sources: the first 160 participants of the ongoing ImmuneRACE study, and 1,200 or so subjects contributed by 6 global collaborators. The prospective study material was composed of cDNA or gDNA derived from T cells, B-cell-depleted T cells, or PBMCs. The dataset comprised deeply sampled blood TCRbeta repertoires from subjects exposed to, actively infected with, or recovered from COVID-19. A freely available public database, intended as a resource for researchers studying the immune response to SARS-CoV-2, is where the repertoires were released. The sample metadata nearly always contained a de-identified subject ID, COVID-19 status, age in years and sex. Where HLA class I and class II types were available, the types were taken from metadata supplied by the sample provider, not from assay-based typing. Overall study results and their limits: Clinical and demographic metadata were provided uncurated, with the amount varying by source and participant.

Enrolling through a virtual design, the prospective study's participants ranged in age from about 18 to 89 years and lived across about two dozen United States geographic areas. Cohort assignment in the prospective study relied on participant-reported clinical history from a screening survey and a study questionnaire. Each participant in the prospective study had whole blood, serum and a nasopharyngeal or oropharyngeal swab collected by mobile phlebotomists. Participants in the prospective study had the option to provide additional blood draws and questionnaires over a roughly two-month period. Before DNA extraction, blood samples from the prospective study were shipped at room temperature or frozen. The immunoSEQ Assay, a bias-controlled multiplex PCR, was used to amplify TCRbeta CDR3 regions from genomic DNA. In the paper's pipeline: The number of nucleated cells in each sample was estimated from the amplification of reference gene primers within the assay. To quantify the absolute abundance of each unique TCRbeta CDR3 rearrangement, sequence reads were collapsed and filtered. For each sample, productive Simpson clonality was calculated as the square root of Simpson's diversity index across productive rearrangements. TCRdb re-hosts the immuneACCESS table, in-frame sequences only. Its copies lack some clones; in the studies checked, an unresolved V gene accounts for under half of them, and the cause for the rest is not known. From that table come the V and J calls and clone size; the DNA was used to work out D and trimming. Counted in this sample were roughly 240,000 clones; 87% of them appeared once. The biggest ten clones account for 2.5% to 3% of the sample.

V loses 3 bases, J loses 5 bases, and the germline ends lie 13 bases apart. As encoded in the germline V gene (reference sequence), CDR1 is MNHNY while CDR2 is SVGAGI. Its CDR3 holds 14 amino acids, cysteine through phenylalanine. The CDR3 DNA has 42 bases and is translated from base 1. Sequencing was carried out using PBMCs or T cells enriched from blood (not recorded which). The sequence derives from a woman in her thirties with acute COVID-19. This chain joins TRBV6-6 to TRBJ1-2; the D region possibly corresponds to TRBD1 (6 bases align). The nucleotide sequence reads as follows: TGTGCCAGCAGTTATCTACCCGGACAGTATGGCTACACCTTC. Its amino acids are CASSYLPGQYGYTF.